This T cell receptor beta chain originates from a study of cytomegalovirus exposure and HLA in healthy donors. Libraries were prepared by immunoSEQ multiplex PCR; TCRdb keeps only in-frame clonotypes and omits some of them. Of approximately 160,000 clones listed, about nine tenths are singletons. Findings and caveats of the study: The classifier reportedly diagnosed cytomegalovirus status with high specificity and sensitivity. In vitro checks showed that three CMV-associated chains really do target CMV antigens. Rare TCR sequences predominated, though certain public TCRs were found in many donors.

The germline gives CDR1 LNHNV, CDR2 YYDKDF (reference sequence). Trimming shortened V by 10 bases and J by 0 bases, and 12 bases separated the two germline ends. This CDR3 has 13 residues. With respect to this clone: Its cognate antigen is unknown.

The J gene is TRBJ1-1, the V gene TRBV15, with D perhaps TRBD1 (5 bases). The material sequenced was PBMCs. The clonotype was recovered from a woman in her 30s in good health and CMV-seronegative. CDR3 loop: CASSGPMNTEAFF. The CDR3 DNA reads as TGTGCCAGCTCGGGACCGATGAACACTGAAGCTTTCTTT.